This TCR beta chain was sequenced for a study of blood T cell repertoires in COVID-19. Study summary: COVID-19 samples, acute and convalescent, were from the United States, Italy and Spain.

Trimming cost V 5 bases and J 6 bases, with 18 bases left between them. CDR1 is KGHDR, CDR2 SFDVKD, per germline. CDR3 length: 16 amino acids. Methods used by the authors: Amplification of reference gene primers provided the estimated nucleated cell counts. Repertoires were generated with immunoSEQ multiplex PCR, while TCRdb's copy carries only in-frame clones and drops some. V, J and clone size were drawn from that table, and D and trimming were deduced from the DNA. The sample lists under 250,000 clones; approximately 90% were seen once. The clonotype comes from a man aged 50 or older with COVID-19, enrolled during active disease. The sample was peripheral blood. This rearrangement joins TRBV24-1 to TRBJ1-4; possibly TRBD1 for D (5 bases). For the CDR3, the DNA is TGTGCCACCAGTGGTGGTTGTGGGGGGAGTCATGAAAAACTGTTTTTT. Translation: CATSGGCGGSHEKLFF.